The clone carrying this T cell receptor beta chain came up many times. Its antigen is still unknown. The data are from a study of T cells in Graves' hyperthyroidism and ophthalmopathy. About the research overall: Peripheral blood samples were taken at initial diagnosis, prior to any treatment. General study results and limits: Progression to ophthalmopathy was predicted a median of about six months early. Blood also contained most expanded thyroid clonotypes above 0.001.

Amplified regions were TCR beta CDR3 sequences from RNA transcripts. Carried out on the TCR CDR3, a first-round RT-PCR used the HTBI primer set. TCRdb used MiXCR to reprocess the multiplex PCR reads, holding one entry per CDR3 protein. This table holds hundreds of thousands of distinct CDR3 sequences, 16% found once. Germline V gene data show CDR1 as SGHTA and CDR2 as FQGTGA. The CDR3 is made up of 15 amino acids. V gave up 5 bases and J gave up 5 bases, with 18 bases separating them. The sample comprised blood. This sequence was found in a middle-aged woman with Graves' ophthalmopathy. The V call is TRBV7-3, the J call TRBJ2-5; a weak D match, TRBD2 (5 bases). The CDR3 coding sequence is TGTGCCAGCAGCCGGACTCCAGATCCTCGGGAGACCCAGTACTTC. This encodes CASSRTPDPRETQYF.